This T cell receptor (beta chain) was observed in a study of blood T cell repertoires in COVID-19. Assay: immunoSEQ multiplex PCR; the TCRdb copy retains only in-frame clones and omits some. The table has about 42,000 clones, over 75% seen once. The CDR3 has 13 residues. The V end was cut by 5 bases, the J end by 6 bases, with 14 bases between. The germline V gene has CDR1 SGHAT and CDR2 FQNNGV. The specimen sequenced was peripheral blood. The rearrangement links TRBV11-2 to TRBJ2-7; TRBD1 might be the D (6 bases). This receptor was taken from a man aged 30-40 years with active or convalescent COVID-19. The CDR3 here is CASSGQQGSEQYF. Here the CDR3 DNA reads TGTGCCAGCAGCGGACAACAGGGTTCCGAGCAGTACTTC.